The 4 T cell receptor beta chains given below trace back to one sample, sequenced in a study of OX40 agonist ivuxolimab in advanced cancers. This table comes from immunoSEQ multiplex PCR, and its TCRdb copy is limited to in-frame clones, with some not included. The table includes 70,000 to 80,000 clones, around 90% detected once. Sequencing used CD4+ or CD8+ T cells sorted from blood, obtained in a trial of the OX40 agonist ivuxolimab. All receptors come from an adult with an advanced solid tumor such as melanoma, head and neck, liver or kidney cancer.

The chain joins TRBV7-2 to TRBJ2-7, with TRBD2 matching over 9 bases. The CDR3 consists of 16 residues. V shed 3 bases, J shed 0 bases, and the junction held 6 bases outside the gene matches. The germline V gene has CDR1 SGHTA and CDR2 FQGNSA. CDR3 nucleotide sequence: TGTGCCAGCAGCTTGGGACTAGCAGCGGGCTCCTACGAGCAGTACTTC. Its translation is CASSLGLAAGSYEQYF.

The chain uses TRBV11-3 and TRBJ1-1; D call uncertain. V lost 2 bases and J 4 bases, leaving 5 bases between the germline ends. CDR3 length: 12 residues. Germline CDR1 is SGHNT and CDR2 is YENEEA. This CDR3 is CASSLRVTEAFF. CDR3 DNA sequence: TGTGCCAGCAGCTTAAGGGTCACTGAAGCTTTCTTT.

The gene calls are TRBV10-3 and TRBJ1-5; D is unresolved. Germline CDR1 is ENHRY and CDR2 is SYGVKD. This CDR3 contains 14 residues. Trimming left V 6 bases short and J 0 bases short, with 9 bases between. CDR3: CAIRSEYSNQPQHF. The CDR3, as DNA: TGTGCCATCAGGTCGGAGTATAGCAATCAGCCCCAGCATTTT.

V and J are TRBV4-3 and TRBJ1-2; D unresolved. V was trimmed by 5 bases and J by 9 bases, leaving 22 bases between them. Germline loops: CDR1 LGHNA, CDR2 YSLEER. This CDR3 has 15 residues. The CDR3 bases are TGCGCCAGCAGCTCTCCCGTGGCGGGTAGGCCGAGCTACACCTTC. Amino acids: CASSSPVAGRPSYTF.